The clone carrying this TCR beta chain was counted only a few times. A TCRbeta library incorporating unique molecular identifiers was prepared. MiXCR, run by TCRdb on the PCR reads, gives a single entry per CDR3 protein. The sample records some 500,000 distinct CDR3 sequences, 30% to 35% being singletons. These data belong to a study of T-cell reconstitution after alpha-beta-depleted transplantation in children. The CDR3 length is 15 residues. The trim removed 0 bases at V and 5 bases at J, leaving 7 bases unmatched. CDR1 is DFQATT and CDR2 is SNEGSKA in the germline V gene (reference sequence). The source was PBMCs from the stem cell graft donor, collected from the stem cell graft. The sequence was collected from a human donor who donated a stem cell graft to a child with aplastic anemia. V and J are TRBV20-1 and TRBJ2-5, with 9 bases fitting TRBD1. In DNA form, the CDR3 reads TGCAGTGCTAGAGATGCAGGGACAGGGAGGGAGACCCAGTACTTC. Translating gives CSARDAGTGRETQYF.